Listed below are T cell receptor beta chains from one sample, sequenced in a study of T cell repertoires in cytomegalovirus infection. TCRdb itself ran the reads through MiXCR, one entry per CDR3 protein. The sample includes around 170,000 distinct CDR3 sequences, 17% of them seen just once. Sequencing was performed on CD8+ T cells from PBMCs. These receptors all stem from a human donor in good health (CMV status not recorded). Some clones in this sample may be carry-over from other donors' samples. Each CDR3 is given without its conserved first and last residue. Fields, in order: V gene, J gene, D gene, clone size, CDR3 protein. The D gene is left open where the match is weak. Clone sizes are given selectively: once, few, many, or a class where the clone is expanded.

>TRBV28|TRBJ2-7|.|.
ASSWGLREPSYEQY
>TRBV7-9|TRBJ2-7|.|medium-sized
ASSLSGNEQY
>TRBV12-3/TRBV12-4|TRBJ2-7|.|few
ASSYRGTSYEQY
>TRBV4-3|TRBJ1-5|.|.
ASSQDWKGQGWNQPQH
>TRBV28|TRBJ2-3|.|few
ASSFTEESTDTQY
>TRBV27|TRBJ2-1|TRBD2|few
ASTLAGRYNEQF
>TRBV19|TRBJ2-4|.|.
ASSARDTLTDIQY
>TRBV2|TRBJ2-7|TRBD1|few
ASRVGQGY
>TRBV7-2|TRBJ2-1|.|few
ASPIRLQF
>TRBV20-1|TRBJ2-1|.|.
SAPELSSNEQF
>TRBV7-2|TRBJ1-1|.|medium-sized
ASSEGHTEAF
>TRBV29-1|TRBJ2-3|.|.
SPQGIQGGDTQY
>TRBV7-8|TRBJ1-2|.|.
ASSPGTAGYGYT
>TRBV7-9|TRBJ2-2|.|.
ASSYPIGDRKDTGGELF
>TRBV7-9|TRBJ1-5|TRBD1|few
ASSRLPGQGPNQPQH
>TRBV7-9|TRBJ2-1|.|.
ASSQGANEQF
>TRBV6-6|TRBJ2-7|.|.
ASRPRDALRNEQY
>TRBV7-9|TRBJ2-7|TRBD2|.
ASSARTGGAEQY
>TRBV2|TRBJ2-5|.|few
ASWGRGYQETQY
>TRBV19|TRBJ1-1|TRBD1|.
AIRGRTGNNEAF
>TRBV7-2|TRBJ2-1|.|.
ASSLSAASSYNEQF
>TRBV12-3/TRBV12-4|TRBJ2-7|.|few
ASSLEDMVHEQY
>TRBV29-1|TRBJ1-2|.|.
SVEDLVGGSYGYT
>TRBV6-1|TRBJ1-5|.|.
ASSERRAGQPQH
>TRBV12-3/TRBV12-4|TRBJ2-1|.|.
ASRLGGSYNEQF
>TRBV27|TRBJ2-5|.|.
ASRRGETQY
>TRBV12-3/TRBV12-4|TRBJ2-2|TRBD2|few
ASSQTSENSNTGELF
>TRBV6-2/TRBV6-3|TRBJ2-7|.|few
ASSPDFGEQY
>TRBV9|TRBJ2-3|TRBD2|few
ASSHTNTAGGGITDTQY
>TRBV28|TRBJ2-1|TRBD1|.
ASSSVGGDEQF
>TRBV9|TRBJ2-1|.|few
ASSVTGRNEQF